Following are 24 T cell receptor beta chains from one sample sequenced in a study of shared clonotypes between healthy human individuals (dated by TCRdb to 2020 to 2021). The method was the immunoSEQ multiplex PCR assay. Imported from immuneACCESS, the table was reduced by TCRdb to in-frame sequences with V and J called. These copies leave out some clones; in studies compared against another copy, an unresolved V gene accounts for under half, and the cause of the remainder is not known. The sample has about 2 million clones on record, roughly 95% of them singletons. Of the sample, around 0.13% is held by the ten largest clones. Sequenced input: naive CD4+ T cells sorted from blood. The intended sense of this specimen's cell subset or site label: CD45RA+ positively selected. The receptors come from a man aged 18 to 29 in good health.

In this sample, this clone turned up once. The chain employs TRBV30 and TRBJ1-3, with unresolved D. Per the germline V gene, CDR1 is GTSNPN and CDR2 is SVGIG (reference sequence). The CDR3 length is 11 residues. V was cut by 4 bases and J by 3 bases, with 4 bases left in between. The CDR3 DNA follows: TGTGCCTGGACATATGGAAACACCATATATTTT. Translated: CAWTYGNTIYF.

This chain joins TRBV27 and TRBJ2-5, with D maybe TRBD1 (5 bases). This CDR3 is 13 amino acids long. V dropped 4 bases and J dropped 5 bases, with 11 bases sitting between them. Per germline, CDR1 MNHEY and CDR2 SMNVEV (reference sequence). CDR3 nucleotides: TGTGCCAGCAGTTCTCAGGGTCGGGAGACCCAGTACTTC. Its protein product is CASSSQGRETQYF.

V and J are TRBV7-9 and TRBJ2-5; weak D call: TRBD2 (6 bases). V lost 0 bases to trimming and J lost 7 bases, with 12 bases between them. The CDR3 is 14 amino acids. Per germline, CDR1 SEHNR and CDR2 FQNEAQ (reference sequence). The CDR3 loop reads CASSLAGSEGTQYF. Here the CDR3 DNA reads TGTGCCAGCAGCTTAGCCGGCTCGGAGGGGACCCAGTACTTC.

The chain uses TRBV7-2 and TRBJ2-7; tentative D call: TRBD2 (7 bases). This CDR3 region has 15 residues. The V and J ends lost 0 bases and 4 bases respectively, with 13 bases between them. Per the germline V gene, CDR1 is SGHTA and CDR2 is FQGNSA. The CDR3 here is CASSLARGGEYEQYF. For the CDR3, the DNA is TGTGCCAGCAGCTTAGCCCGCGGGGGCGAGTACGAGCAGTACTTC.

The rearrangement joins TRBV28 to TRBJ1-1, with 8 nucleotides matching TRBD1. The J segment lost 4 bases and the V segment lost 6 bases, leaving 16 bases of the junction unmatched. Germline values: CDR1 MDHEN, CDR2 SYDVKM. The CDR3 is 17 residues long. CDR3 residues: CASRGGQASAFGTEAFF. The CDR3 DNA reads as TGTGCCAGCAGGGGGGGACAGGCGTCTGCGTTCGGCACTGAAGCTTTCTTT.

This sequence joins TRBV4-3 and TRBJ1-1; the D gene is possibly TRBD1 (5 bases). Germline V gene data show CDR1 as LGHNA and CDR2 as YSLEER. V lost 1 base to trimming and J lost 4 bases, with 10 bases between them. The CDR3 has 14 amino acids. The CDR3 reads CASSQVGGGTEAFF. Here the CDR3 DNA reads TGCGCCAGCAGCCAAGTCGGGGGGGGCACTGAAGCTTTCTTT.

The J gene is TRBJ2-1, the V gene TRBV5-6; no firm D call. Germline V gives CDR1 SGHDT, CDR2 YYEEEE. V was trimmed by 3 bases and J by 0 bases, leaving 7 bases between them. This CDR3 spans 14 amino acids. The chain's CDR3 is CASSSSSSYNEQFF. As DNA, the CDR3 is TGTGCCAGCAGCTCAAGCAGCTCCTACAATGAGCAGTTCTTC.

The CDR3 loop reads CASSTVGNTGELFF. The CDR3 nucleotides are TGTGCCAGCAGCACCGTGGGGAACACCGGGGAGCTGTTTTTT. The chain couples TRBV9 to TRBJ2-2; D is ambiguous. V lost 4 bases and J lost 1, with 8 bases in between. The CDR3 is made up of 14 amino acids. Germline V gives CDR1 SGDLS, CDR2 YYNGEE.

V gene TRBV20-1 combines with J gene TRBJ1-5; tentatively, D is TRBD1 (6 bases). The CDR3 sequence is 10 residues long. CDR1 is DFQATT and CDR2 is SNEGSKA in the germline V gene (reference sequence). Trimming left V 8 bases short and J 13 bases short, with 15 bases between. In DNA form, the CDR3 reads TGCAGTACCCGGAGGGGGGTTCAGCATTTT. It specifies CSTRRGVQHF.

As to this clone: The same CDR3 arises from other DNA sequences in this sample as well. The rearrangement joins TRBV30 to TRBJ1-1, with TRBD1 identical over 8 bases. This CDR3 has 13 residues. Per the germline V gene, CDR1 is GTSNPN and CDR2 is SVGIG (reference sequence). With V trimmed by 7 bases and J by 0 bases, 4 bases remained unmatched. The CDR3 nucleotides are TGTGCCTCGACAGGGGTCCTGAACACTGAAGCTTTCTTT. Its protein is CASTGVLNTEAFF. Based on the CDR3 plus reference TRBV30 and TRBJ1-1, the full variable domain is SQTIHQWPATLVQPVGSPLSLECTVEGTSNPNLYWYRQAAGRGLQLLFYSVGIGQISSEVPQNLSASRPQDRQFILSSKKLLLSDSGFYLCASTGVLNTEAFFGQGTRLTVV.

This chain uses TRBV5-1 with TRBJ1-6; TRBD1 matches 9 bases. The CDR3 is 17 residues long. The V gene's germline CDR1 is SGHRS and CDR2 YFSETQ. The V gene end was trimmed by 3 bases and the J gene end by 1 base; junction bases not matched to a gene: 5. Here the CDR3 DNA reads TGCGCCAGCAGCTGGGGGACAGGGAGATCCTATAATTCACCCCTCCACTTT. Residues: CASSWGTGRSYNSPLHF.

In the case of this clone: The sample holds other DNA sequences that translate to the same CDR3. This sequence joins TRBV19 and TRBJ2-5, with 10 nucleotides matching TRBD2. After removal of 2 bases from V and 5 bases from J, the junction contained 5 bases not matched to a gene. Per germline, CDR1 LNHDA and CDR2 SQIVND (reference sequence). The CDR3 runs to 15 residues. The CDR3 loop reads CASSIIAGGGETQYF. Written as DNA, the CDR3 is TGTGCCAGTAGTATAATAGCGGGAGGTGGGGAGACCCAGTACTTC.

The count of this clone is one. The gene calls are TRBV18 and TRBJ2-1, with D perhaps TRBD1 (6 bases). The CDR3 contains 17 residues. The germline CDR1 and CDR2 sequences are KGHSH and LQKENI. Deletions cut 3 bases from V and 0 bases from J, with 15 bases between. CDR3: CASSPQQGSSSYNEQFF. CDR3 in DNA: TGTGCCAGCTCACCCCAGCAGGGGTCGAGCTCCTACAATGAGCAGTTCTTC. Supplemented by reference TRBV18 and TRBJ2-1, the full variable domain reads NAGVMQNPRHLVRRRGQEARLRCSPMKGHSHVYWYRQLPEEGLKFMVYLQKENIIDESGMPKERFSAEFPKEGPSILRIQQVVRGDSAAYFCASSPQQGSSSYNEQFFGPGTRLTVL.

This chain connects TRBV7-3 to TRBJ2-1; maybe TRBD1 (6 bases). The germline gives CDR1 SGHTA, CDR2 FQGTGA. Between the trimmed V and J ends, which lost 5 bases and 8 bases, there was a span of 16 bases. The CDR3 sequence is 14 residues long. The chain's CDR3 is CASSRTRDTDEQFF. The CDR3 DNA reads TGTGCCAGCAGCCGGACGAGGGACACCGATGAGCAGTTCTTC.

The chain carries TRBV11-1 and TRBJ1-1, with no clear D. Germline V CDR1 and CDR2: SGHAT, FQDESV (reference sequence). The CDR3 covers 13 residues. V was pared by 7 bases and J by 4 bases, with 13 bases between. The CDR3 sequence is CASTNLPSTEAFF. The CDR3 nucleotides read TGTGCCAGCACCAATTTACCAAGCACTGAAGCTTTCTTT.

This clone was observed a single time. The chain has TRBV5-1 and TRBJ1-3; the D is unclear. Germline CDR1 SGHRS, CDR2 YFSETQ. The CDR3 is 16 amino acids. The ends were cut back, 1 base at V and 0 bases at J, with 11 bases in the middle. The DNA for the CDR3 is TGCGCCAGCAGCTTGAGCCCTTTTAGCTCTGGAAACACCATATATTTT. Residues: CASSLSPFSSGNTIYF.

The chain employs TRBV27 and TRBJ2-7; TRBD2 might be the D (5 bases). The CDR3 length is 14 residues. CDR1 MNHEY and CDR2 SMNVEV come from the germline V gene (reference sequence). V shed 6 bases and J shed 4 bases, with 16 bases lying between them. The CDR3 region is CASSSTRGGYEQYF. The CDR3 DNA reads TGTGCCAGCAGCTCTACTAGAGGAGGATACGAGCAGTACTTC.

This rearrangement joins TRBV28 to TRBJ1-2, with a weak D call TRBD1 (5 bases). V dropped 4 bases and J dropped 2 bases, with 11 bases sitting between them. The CDR3 runs 14 residues. The germline V gene encodes CDR1 MDHEN and CDR2 SYDVKM. This CDR3 reads CASSSHGGNYGYTF. Written as DNA, the CDR3 is TGTGCCAGCAGTTCCCATGGGGGGAACTATGGCTACACCTTC.

This clone was detected once. The chain carries TRBV5-1 and TRBJ2-5, with 11 bases that match TRBD2. The CDR3 spans 16 residues. The germline V gene encodes CDR1 SGHRS and CDR2 YFSETQ. V lost 4 bases, J lost 5 bases, and 10 bases stayed unmatched. CDR3 DNA sequence: TGCGCCAGCAGCCTATATTTGACTAGCGGGGAGGAGACCCAGTACTTC. It codes for CASSLYLTSGEETQYF.

The chain is built from TRBV30 and TRBJ1-2; D not certain. V lost 1 base and J 8 bases, leaving 8 bases between the germline ends. Germline V gene lookup returns CDR1 GTSNPN and CDR2 SVGIG (reference sequence). This CDR3 comprises 11 residues. CDR3 in DNA: TGTGCCTGGAGTGAGGCCGTCGGCTACACCTTC. Residues: CAWSEAVGYTF. Drawing the rest from reference TRBV30 and TRBJ1-2, the complete variable domain is SQTIHQWPATLVQPVGSPLSLECTVEGTSNPNLYWYRQAAGRGLQLLFYSVGIGQISSEVPQNLSASRPQDRQFILSSKKLLLSDSGFYLCAWSEAVGYTFGSGTRLTVV.

The chain couples TRBV28 to TRBJ1-2; D unclear. The V end was cut by 2 bases, the J end by 1 base, with 11 bases between. Germline-derived CDR1 and CDR2 are MDHEN and SYDVKM. CDR3 size: 15 residues. CDR3 DNA sequence: TGTGCCAGCAGTTTAGGGTTGCGGTTTAACTATGGCTACACCTTC. It translates to CASSLGLRFNYGYTF.

J is TRBJ2-5 and V is TRBV5-6, with D perhaps TRBD2 (6 bases). This CDR3 has 14 residues. Germline assignment: CDR1 SGHDT and CDR2 YYEEEE. Trimming removed 2 bases from V and 1 base from J, with 9 bases in between. The CDR3 here is CASSLPAGQETQYF. For the CDR3, the DNA is TGTGCCAGCAGCTTACCAGCGGGCCAAGAGACCCAGTACTTC.

This chain uses TRBV6-6 with TRBJ2-7; 10 bases are a match to TRBD2. Per the germline V gene, CDR1 is MNHNY and CDR2 is SVGAGI (reference sequence). J lost 1 base, V lost 7 bases, and 7 bases had no gene match. The CDR3 sequence is 15 residues long. In DNA, the CDR3 is TGTGCCAGCACCCTCCCTAGCGGGGGTTCCTACGAGCAGTACTTC. This sequence encodes CASTLPSGGSYEQYF.

The genes are TRBV10-3 and TRBJ2-2; 8 bases align to TRBD2. This CDR3 comprises 15 residues. The J segment lost 2 bases and the V segment lost 7 bases, leaving 6 bases of the junction unmatched. CDR1 and CDR2 (germline): ENHRY, SYGVKD. The CDR3 DNA sequence: TGTGCCATCACCTCCAGCGGGAGCAACACCGGGGAGCTGTTTTTT. Translated, it gives CAITSSGSNTGELFF.